The 27 T cell receptor beta chains listed next were all sequenced from one sample in a study of identical twins. TCRdb reprocessed the 5' RACE reads via MiXCR and lists one record per CDR3 protein. Here the sample spans approximately 230,000 distinct CDR3 sequences, roughly 13% being singletons. The sample consisted of memory (CD45RO+) T cells sorted from blood. These receptor sequences come from a woman younger than 35 in good health.

This clonotype was detected a few times. The genes are TRBV6-2 or TRBV6-3 and TRBJ1-1, with D unclear. In germline, CDR1 is MNHEY, CDR2 SVGEGT. V was clipped by 6 bases and J by 3 bases, with 11 bases between them. The CDR3 loop spans 13 amino acids. CDR3 residues: CASRLHRDTEAFF. The CDR3 nucleotides are TGTGCCAGCAGATTACATAGGGACACTGAAGCTTTCTTT.

The CDR3 reads CASSLSGWGSPLHF. DNA of the CDR3: TGCGCCAGCAGCTTGAGTGGCTGGGGTTCACCCCTCCACTTT. The J gene is TRBJ1-6, the V gene TRBV5-1; D gene uncertain. V was cut by 1 base and J by 9 bases, with 11 bases left in between. The germline V gene has CDR1 SGHRS and CDR2 YFSETQ. CDR3 size: 14 residues. Full variable domain (rest looked up from reference TRBV5-1 and TRBJ1-6): KAGVTQTPRYLIKTRGQQVTLSCSPISGHRSVSWYQQTPGQGLQFLFEYFSETQRNKGNFPGRFSGRQFSNSRSEMNVSTLELGDSALYLCASSLSGWGSPLHFGNGTRLTVT.

The chain combines TRBV5-1 with TRBJ1-6; 7 bases match TRBD1. Germline V lookup: CDR1 SGHRS, CDR2 YFSETQ. J lost 7 bases, V lost 0 bases, and 4 bases had no gene match. The CDR3 is 15 residues long. CDR3 loop: CASSLARQGNSPLHF. In nucleotides, the CDR3 is TGCGCCAGCAGCTTGGCCCGACAGGGCAATTCACCCCTCCACTTT. The complete variable domain, with remaining parts taken from reference TRBV5-1 and TRBJ1-6, reads KAGVTQTPRYLIKTRGQQVTLSCSPISGHRSVSWYQQTPGQGLQFLFEYFSETQRNKGNFPGRFSGRQFSNSRSEMNVSTLELGDSALYLCASSLARQGNSPLHFGNGTRLTVT.

The J gene is TRBJ2-5, the V gene TRBV29-1, with a tentative D call TRBD2 (5 bases). The CDR3 is 15 amino acids. The ends were cut back, 3 bases at V and 2 bases at J, with 16 bases in the middle. Germline lookup yields CDR1 SQVTM and CDR2 ANQGSEA. The CDR3 DNA follows: TGCAGCGTTGACCTTACGGCGGGTCGGCAAGAGACCCAGTACTTC. This encodes CSVDLTAGRQETQYF. Based on the CDR3 plus reference TRBV29-1 and TRBJ2-5, the full variable domain is SAVISQKPSRDICQRGTSLTIQCQVDSQVTMMFWYRQQPGQSLTLIATANQGSEATYESGFVIDKFPISRPNLTFSTLTVSNMSPEDSSIYLCSVDLTAGRQETQYFGPGTRLLVL.

This clonotype was detected only a few times. The J gene is TRBJ2-7, the V gene TRBV18, with a tentative D call TRBD1 (6 bases). The ends were cut back, 3 bases at V and 0 bases at J, with 12 bases in the middle. The CDR3 totals 15 residues. Per the germline V gene, CDR1 is KGHSH and CDR2 is LQKENI. The DNA of the CDR3 is TGTGCCAGCTCACCGAACGCGGACAGCTCCTACGAGCAGTACTTC. Protein sequence: CASSPNADSSYEQYF.

This clonotype was seen a few times. The chain combines TRBV5-5 with TRBJ2-3; 9 bases map to TRBD1. CDR3 length equals 14 residues. The V gene's germline CDR1 is SGHKS and CDR2 YYEKEE (reference sequence). Trimming took 5 bases from V and 7 from J; bases not matched to a gene: 8. The CDR3 DNA sequence: TGTGCCAGCAGGCCGGAACAGGGGGCTAATACGCAGTATTTT. Its protein product is CASRPEQGANTQYF.

The gene calls are TRBV4-1 and TRBJ2-1; tentative D call: TRBD2 (5 bases). V was shortened by 2 bases and J by 8 bases, with 16 bases between the two germline ends. The CDR3 spans 15 residues. Per germline, CDR1 MGHRA and CDR2 YSYEKL. The CDR3 DNA follows: TGCGCCAGCAGCCAATTGGACTGGGATATGGATGAGCAGTTCTTC. Its protein is CASSQLDWDMDEQFF.

This chain connects TRBV6-5 to TRBJ1-1; a possible D gene is TRBD1 (5 bases). CDR1 is MNHEY and CDR2 is SVGAGI in the germline V gene. The CDR3 has 15 amino acids. Trimming removed 0 bases from V and 1 base from J, with 9 bases in between. CDR3 nucleotide sequence: TGTGCCAGCAGTTACTCGACAAGGGGGAACACTGAAGCTTTCTTT. Encoded protein: CASSYSTRGNTEAFF.

In its sample, this clonotype was seen many times. The V gene is TRBV11-2, the J gene TRBJ1-1, with a possible D match to TRBD1 (5 bases). Germline-derived CDR1 and CDR2 are SGHAT and FQNNGV. This CDR3 has 15 amino acids. Trimming pared 1 base from V and 3 bases from J, leaving 12 bases between. Here the CDR3 reads CASSLVPGDDTEAFF. The CDR3 bases are TGTGCCAGCAGCTTAGTCCCGGGGGACGACACTGAAGCTTTCTTT.

This clonotype appeared many times. The rearrangement uses TRBV7-2 and TRBJ2-1; D may be TRBD2 (6 bases). The CDR3 covers 15 residues. Germline V lookup: CDR1 SGHTA, CDR2 FQGNSA. V was shortened by 4 bases and J by 2 bases, with 12 bases between the two germline ends. Here the CDR3 DNA reads TGTGCCAGCAGCTCTTTCCGGGGGACCTACAATGAGCAGTTCTTC. Its translation is CASSSFRGTYNEQFF.

At least ten counts were recorded for this clonotype. CDR3 nucleotide sequence: TGCGCCAGCAGCTTGGATCTCTACGAGCAGTACTTC. Its protein is CASSLDLYEQYF. V gene TRBV5-1 combines with J gene TRBJ2-7; no definite D call. Germline loops: CDR1 SGHRS, CDR2 YFSETQ. V lost 0 bases and J 3 bases, leaving 4 bases between the germline ends. The CDR3 contains 12 residues.

Ten or more counts support this clonotype. Compared with germline, one end of the junction differs, possibly owing to a read error. As DNA, the CDR3 is TGTGCCAGCTCACGGGACACCTCCTACGAGCAGTACTTC. Translated, it gives CASSRDTSYEQYF. The V gene is TRBV5-1, the J gene TRBJ2-7; TRBD1 is a possible D gene (6 bases). The CDR3 length is 13 residues. Per the germline V gene, CDR1 is SGHRS and CDR2 is YFSETQ.

This clonotype was seen more than once but under ten times. The CDR3 ends on some other residue instead of the conserved phenylalanine or tryptophan, so this is likely a read error. The V call is TRBV20-1, the J call TRBJ2-2, with D possibly being TRBD2 (6 bases). The germline V gene encodes CDR1 DFQATT and CDR2 SNEGSKA (reference sequence). Trimming stripped 5 bases from V and 0 bases from J, with 16 bases between. The CDR3 runs to 16 residues. CDR3 sequence reads: CSARRDGEANTGELFL. The CDR3 DNA is TGCAGTGCTCGACGCGATGGGGAGGCGAACACCGGGGAGCTGTTTCTT.

The gene calls are TRBV29-1 and TRBJ2-1, with a possible D match to TRBD2 (6 bases). The germline gives CDR1 SQVTM, CDR2 ANQGSEA. There are 15 residues in the CDR3. Trimming shortened V by 4 bases and J by 6 bases, and 19 bases separated the two germline ends. CDR3 in DNA: TGCAGCGTTGGCATAGGATGGGGGGTCGGCAATGAGCAGTTCTTC. It yields the protein CSVGIGWGVGNEQFF.

The V gene is TRBV4-3, the J gene TRBJ2-3, with a weak D call TRBD1 (6 bases). CDR3 length: 14 amino acids. V lost 4 bases and J 2 bases, leaving 10 bases between the germline ends. Germline V gene data show CDR1 as LGHNA and CDR2 as YSLEER. This chain's CDR3 is CASSRGGVTDTQYF. The CDR3 DNA sequence: TGCGCCAGCAGCCGAGGGGGAGTCACAGATACGCAGTATTTT.

This clonotype was seen only a few times. This chain links TRBV7-9 with TRBJ1-4; D is possibly TRBD1 (6 bases). CDR3 length: 15 amino acids. The germline V gene encodes CDR1 SEHNR and CDR2 FQNEAQ (reference sequence). The V gene lost 1 base and the J gene lost 7 bases, with 13 bases spanning the gap. CDR3 coding DNA: TGTGCCAGCAGCTTAGGGGGGGCATTTGGTGAAAAACTGTTTTTT. Translation: CASSLGGAFGEKLFF. The full variable domain, in which reference TRBV7-9 and TRBJ1-4 provide the parts outside the CDR3, is DTGVSQNPRHKITKRGQNVTFRCDPISEHNRLYWYRQTLGQGPEFLTYFQNEAQLEKSRLLSDRFSAERPKGSFSTLEIQRTEQGDSAMYLCASSLGGAFGEKLFFGSGTQLSVL.

The chain combines TRBV6-2 or TRBV6-3 with TRBJ2-7; 8 positions match TRBD1. V lost 6 bases to trimming and J lost 1 base; unmatched junction nucleotides: 5. Germline assignment: CDR1 MNHEY and CDR2 SVGEGT. This CDR3 is 14 amino acids long. CDR3 residues: CASRSGQESYEQYF. The CDR3 nucleotides are TGTGCCAGCAGGTCGGGACAGGAATCCTACGAGCAGTACTTC.

This clonotype was seen a few times. V is TRBV11-2 and J is TRBJ2-3; D perhaps matches TRBD2 (6 bases). Trimming took off 5 bases at V and 5 bases at J, with 23 bases between the two ends. CDR3 size: 17 residues. CDR1 and CDR2 (germline): SGHAT, FQNNGV. CDR3 in DNA: TGTGCCAGCAGCCGTTCCGGGACTTTTCTTGGGGGAGATACGCAGTATTTT. Residues: CASSRSGTFLGGDTQYF.

This clonotype has more than one count but fewer than ten. V and J are TRBV5-1 and TRBJ2-5; D is undetermined. The CDR3 has 13 residues. Germline-derived CDR1 and CDR2 are SGHRS and YFSETQ. V lost 3 bases and J lost 5, with 11 bases in between. For the CDR3, the DNA is TGCGCCAGCAGCTACCGCCCCGGGGAGACCCAGTACTTC. Amino acids: CASSYRPGETQYF. Full variable domain (remainder filled in from reference TRBV5-1 and TRBJ2-5): KAGVTQTPRYLIKTRGQQVTLSCSPISGHRSVSWYQQTPGQGLQFLFEYFSETQRNKGNFPGRFSGRQFSNSRSEMNVSTLELGDSALYLCASSYRPGETQYFGPGTRLLVL.

The V call is TRBV19, the J call TRBJ2-7; 7 bases match TRBD2. The CDR3 loop spans 15 amino acids. Germline V lookup: CDR1 LNHDA, CDR2 SQIVND (reference sequence). V trimming: 7 bases; J trimming: 3 bases; junction bases outside the gene matches: 12. The CDR3 DNA follows: TGTGCCAGTACGCGAGACAGTTCGGGGGGCTACGAGCAGTACTTC. Residues: CASTRDSSGGYEQYF.

This clonotype was found a few times. The V call is TRBV9, the J call TRBJ2-7; possibly TRBD1 for D (6 bases). CDR1 and CDR2 (germline): SGDLS, YYNGEE. Trimming stripped 4 bases from V and 0 bases from J, with 14 bases between. This CDR3 comprises 15 residues. The chain's CDR3 is CASSSLGHFSYEQYF. In nucleotides, the CDR3 is TGTGCCAGCAGCTCCCTGGGACACTTCTCCTACGAGCAGTACTTC. The whole variable domain, remainder taken from reference TRBV9 and TRBJ2-7, is DSGVTQTPKHLITATGQRVTLRCSPRSGDLSVYWYQQSLDQGLQFLIQYYNGEERAKGNILERFSAQQFPDLHSELNLSSLELGDSALYFCASSSLGHFSYEQYFGPGTRLTVT.

V gene TRBV5-1 combines with J gene TRBJ2-3, with TRBD2 identical over 8 bases. CDR1 and CDR2 (germline): SGHRS, YFSETQ. The ends lost 2 bases at V and 4 bases at J; junction bases unmatched: 3. The length of the CDR3 is 14 residues. DNA for the CDR3: TGCGCCAGCAGCTTTAACGGGGGGGCAGATACGCAGTATTTT. Its protein is CASSFNGGADTQYF.

This clonotype was seen a few times. V and J are TRBV12-3 or TRBV12-4 and TRBJ1-1, with D possibly TRBD1 on 6 matching bases. V lost 2 bases, J lost 7 bases, and 11 bases lay in between. This CDR3 is built from 13 residues. The CDR3, as DNA: TGTGCCAGCAGTTTAAGGGGGGGTATTGAAGCTTTCTTT. Translating it yields CASSLRGGIEAFF.

This clonotype was seen a handful of times. V is TRBV5-1 and J is TRBJ1-5, with a weak D call TRBD1 (5 bases). From germline, CDR1 is SGHRS and CDR2 YFSETQ. CDR3 length: 16 amino acids. V lost 0 bases to trimming and J lost 7 bases, with 17 bases between them. The CDR3 bases are TGCGCCAGCAGCTTGGGGATCGGGGGGTTCGGGCAGCCCCAGCATTTT. This translates into CASSLGIGGFGQPQHF. Variable domain in full (rest from reference TRBV5-1 and TRBJ1-5): KAGVTQTPRYLIKTRGQQVTLSCSPISGHRSVSWYQQTPGQGLQFLFEYFSETQRNKGNFPGRFSGRQFSNSRSEMNVSTLELGDSALYLCASSLGIGGFGQPQHFGDGTRLSIL.

V usage is TRBV19 and J usage is TRBJ1-5, with 7 bases lining up with TRBD1. This CDR3 region has 17 residues. The germline gives CDR1 LNHDA, CDR2 SQIVND (reference sequence). V gave up 4 bases and J gave up 2 bases; unmatched junction bases: 11. The CDR3 loop is CASSTVTGAVGNQPQHF. The CDR3, as DNA: TGTGCCAGTAGTACAGTCACAGGGGCGGTGGGCAATCAGCCCCAGCATTTT.

In its sample, this clonotype was seen once. The rearrangement links TRBV7-2 to TRBJ2-5; D perhaps matches TRBD1 (5 bases). V lost 3 bases and J 7 bases, leaving 15 bases between the germline ends. Germline CDR1 is SGHTA and CDR2 is FQGNSA. This CDR3 has 14 residues. CDR3 sequence: CASSFQAGPGTQYF. CDR3 DNA: TGTGCCAGCAGCTTCCAAGCAGGGCCAGGGACCCAGTACTTC.

This clonotype was seen more than once but under ten times. The chain combines TRBV5-5 with TRBJ2-4; TRBD2 matches 9 bases. The germline V gene encodes CDR1 SGHKS and CDR2 YYEKEE (reference sequence). J was trimmed by 5 bases and V by 3 bases; bases with no gene match: 6. The CDR3 runs to 15 residues. The CDR3 here is CASSSLAGSENIQYF. CDR3 bases: TGTGCCAGCAGCTCCCTAGCGGGGTCCGAAAACATTCAGTACTTC.